These 8 T cell receptor beta chains were all obtained from the same sample, sequenced in a study of blood T cell repertoires in COVID-19. The protocol was immunoSEQ multiplex PCR, while the TCRdb copy is restricted to in-frame clones and leaves out a portion. The top ten hold 8.6% of the sample, which has 130,000 to 150,000 clones, over 70% seen once. Sequencing was done on a sample of peripheral blood. These receptors came from a man aged 45-65 years with active or convalescent COVID-19.

This clone was picked up one time. This chain uses TRBV28 with TRBJ1-4; 7 positions agree with TRBD1. The CDR3 consists of 16 residues. With V trimmed by 2 bases and J by 3 bases, 6 bases remained unmatched. CDR1 and CDR2 (germline): MDHEN, SYDVKM. The chain's CDR3 is CASSLAPGQSNEKLFF. The DNA for the CDR3 is TGTGCCAGCAGTTTAGCACCGGGACAGTCTAATGAAAAACTGTTTTTT.

The rearrangement links TRBV10-3 to TRBJ1-2, with D tentatively TRBD1 (6 bases). This CDR3 comprises 15 residues. Between the trimmed V and J ends, which lost 3 bases and 0 bases, there was a span of 11 bases. Germline loops: CDR1 ENHRY, CDR2 SYGVKD. CDR3 in amino acids: CAISESDSANYGYTF. CDR3 sequence (DNA): TGTGCCATCAGTGAATCGGACAGTGCTAACTATGGCTACACCTTC.

This chain connects TRBV29-1 to TRBJ2-2; tentative D call: TRBD1 (6 bases). Germline assignment: CDR1 SQVTM and CDR2 ANQGSEA. The CDR3 totals 13 residues. The ends were cut back, 2 bases at V and 7 bases at J, with 11 bases in the middle. CDR3 coding DNA: TGCAGCGTTGAAAGGGGGAGTAGCGGGGAGCTGTTTTTT. Encoded protein: CSVERGSSGELFF.

This chain joins TRBV5-5 and TRBJ2-7, with 7 bases lining up with TRBD2. The CDR3 length is 15 residues. V lost 4 bases to trimming and J lost 0 bases; unmatched junction nucleotides: 7. Germline V gene sequence: CDR1 SGHKS, CDR2 YYEKEE (reference sequence). CDR3 region: CASSPGTNGSYEQYF. The CDR3 nucleotides read TGTGCCAGCAGCCCGGGGACTAACGGCTCCTACGAGCAGTACTTC.

The chain combines TRBV7-8 with TRBJ2-7, with unresolved D. V was cut by 2 bases and J by 3 bases, with 8 bases left in between. Germline CDR1 and CDR2: SGHVS and FQNEAQ. The CDR3 is 13 amino acids. The CDR3 region is CASSLNRVYEQYF. CDR3 DNA sequence: TGTGCCAGCAGCTTAAATCGGGTCTACGAGCAGTACTTC.

This clone was recorded a few times. The chain uses TRBV19 and TRBJ2-1; 9 positions agree with TRBD2. CDR1 is LNHDA, CDR2 SQIVND, per germline (reference sequence). CDR3 size: 15 residues. V shed 9 bases and J 5 bases; nucleotides not matched to a gene: 11. The CDR3 region is CASNEAGGVNNEQFF. CDR3 bases: TGTGCCAGCAACGAAGCGGGAGGTGTTAACAATGAGCAGTTCTTC.

This chain uses TRBV28 with TRBJ2-1; 13 bases agree with TRBD2. Per the germline V gene, CDR1 is MDHEN and CDR2 is SYDVKM. The CDR3 is 22 residues long. J gave up 7 bases and V 3 bases, and 24 bases lay outside the gene matches. The chain's CDR3 is CASSLLFQGGRTSGRSANEQFF. The CDR3 DNA reads as TGTGCCAGCAGTTTGCTTTTTCAGGGAGGGAGGACTAGCGGGAGATCAGCGAATGAGCAGTTCTTC.

This clone has a handful of counts. The chain uses TRBV19 and TRBJ1-2; D remains ambiguous. Trimming shortened V by 2 bases and J by 4 bases, and 11 bases separated the two germline ends. CDR1 and CDR2 (germline): LNHDA, SQIVND (reference sequence). This CDR3 contains 14 residues. CDR3 sequence (DNA): TGTGCCAGTAGTATAAACAGCCAGTTCTATGGCTACACCTTC. It translates to CASSINSQFYGYTF.